This passage covers 2 T cell receptor beta chains from one sample sequenced in a study of blood T cell repertoires in COVID-19. Libraries were prepared by immunoSEQ multiplex PCR; TCRdb keeps only in-frame clonotypes and omits some of them. The sample shows about 260,000 clones, approximately 89% of them seen only once. The sample was peripheral blood. These TCRs come from a woman aged 70-85 years with COVID-19, enrolled during active disease.

The chain is built from TRBV2 and TRBJ1-5; 7 bases fit TRBD1. J gave up 4 bases and V 4 bases, and 4 bases lay outside the gene matches. The germline V gene has CDR1 SNHLY and CDR2 FYNNEI. This CDR3 comprises 14 residues. The CDR3 spells CASSGQGGNQPQHF. DNA for the CDR3: TGTGCCAGCAGTGGACAGGGAGGAAATCAGCCCCAGCATTTT. Supplemented by reference TRBV2 and TRBJ1-5, the full variable domain reads EPEVTQTPSHQVTQMGQEVILRCVPISNHLYFYWYRQILGQKVEFLVSFYNNEISEKSEIFDDQFSVERPDGSNFTLKIRSTKLEDSAMYFCASSGQGGNQPQHFGDGTRLSIL.

V gene TRBV18 combines with J gene TRBJ1-6, with unresolved D. Deletions cut 4 bases from V and 8 bases from J, with 12 bases between. Looked up from germline, CDR1 is KGHSH and CDR2 is LQKENI. CDR3 length: 14 amino acids. The CDR3 bases are TGTGCCAGCTCACAGAATGAGCATGATTCACCCCTCCACTTT. This encodes CASSQNEHDSPLHF.